This T cell receptor (beta chain) stems from a study of metastatic and nonmetastatic thyroid tumors. Study information: Patients with malignant and benign thyroid disease provided blood and tumor or nodule tissue, whose repertoires were compared. Broader study findings: TCR beta diversity was reportedly significantly higher in malignant thyroid tumors than benign nodules, in blood and tumor.

V lost 5 bases and J 3 bases, leaving 13 bases between the germline ends. CDR3 size: 14 residues. Germline CDR1 is MNHEY and CDR2 is SMNVEV (reference sequence). No patient had received any treatment before thyroid surgery. Original data processing: Variation in CDR3 across clinicopathological groups served as the basis for constructing a distant-metastasis classifier in papillary thyroid cancer. TCRdb used MiXCR to call clones anew from the PCR reads. What appears here as the V and J calls and clone size reflects TCRdb's work, not the paper's. This table holds about 43,000 clones, about 3.2% found once. On this clone: As yet, its antigen is unknown.

This sequence joins TRBV27 and TRBJ1-1; D is unclear. This TCR was recovered from a female donor with papillary thyroid cancer or a benign thyroid nodule (not recorded which). Some clones in this sample may be carry-over from other donors' samples. Sample: blood. CDR3 protein: CASSPGRTDTEAFF. The CDR3, as DNA: TGTGCCAGCAGTCCCGGACGGACCGACACTGAAGCTTTCTTT.